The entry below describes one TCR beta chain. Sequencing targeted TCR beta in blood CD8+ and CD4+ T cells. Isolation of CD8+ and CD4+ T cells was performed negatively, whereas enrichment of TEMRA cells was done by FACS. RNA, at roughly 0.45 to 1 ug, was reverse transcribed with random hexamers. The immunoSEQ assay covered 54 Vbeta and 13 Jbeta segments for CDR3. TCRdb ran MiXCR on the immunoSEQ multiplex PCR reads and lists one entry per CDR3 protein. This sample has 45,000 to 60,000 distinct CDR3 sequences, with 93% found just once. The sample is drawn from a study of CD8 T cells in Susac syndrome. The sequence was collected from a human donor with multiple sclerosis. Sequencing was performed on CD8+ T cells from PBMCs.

CDR3 DNA: TGTGCCAGCAGCTTCACAGGGTGGGGGAACACTGAAGCTTTCTTT. As protein: CASSFTGWGNTEAFF. The rearrangement links TRBV5-4 to TRBJ1-1; TRBD1 might be the D (6 bases). V lost 2 bases and J 1 base, leaving 12 bases between the germline ends. CDR3 length: 15 amino acids. Germline CDR1 SGHNT, CDR2 YYREEE (reference sequence).